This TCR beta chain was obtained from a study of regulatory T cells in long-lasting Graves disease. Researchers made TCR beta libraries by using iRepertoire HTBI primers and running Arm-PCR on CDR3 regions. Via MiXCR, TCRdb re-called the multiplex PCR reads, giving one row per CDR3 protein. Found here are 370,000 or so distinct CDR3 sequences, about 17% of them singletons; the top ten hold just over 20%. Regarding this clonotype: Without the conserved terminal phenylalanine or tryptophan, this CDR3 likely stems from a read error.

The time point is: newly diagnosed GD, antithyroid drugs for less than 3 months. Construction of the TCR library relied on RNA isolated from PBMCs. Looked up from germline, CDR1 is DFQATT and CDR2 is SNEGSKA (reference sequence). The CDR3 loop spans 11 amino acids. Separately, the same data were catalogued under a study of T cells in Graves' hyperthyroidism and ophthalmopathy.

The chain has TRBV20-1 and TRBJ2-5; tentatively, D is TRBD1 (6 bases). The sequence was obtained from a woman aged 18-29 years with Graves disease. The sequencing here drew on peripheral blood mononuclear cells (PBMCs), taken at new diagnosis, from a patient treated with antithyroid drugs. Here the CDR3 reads CRMNREETQYL. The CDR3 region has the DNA TGCAGGATGAACAGGGAAGAGACCCAGTACCTC.